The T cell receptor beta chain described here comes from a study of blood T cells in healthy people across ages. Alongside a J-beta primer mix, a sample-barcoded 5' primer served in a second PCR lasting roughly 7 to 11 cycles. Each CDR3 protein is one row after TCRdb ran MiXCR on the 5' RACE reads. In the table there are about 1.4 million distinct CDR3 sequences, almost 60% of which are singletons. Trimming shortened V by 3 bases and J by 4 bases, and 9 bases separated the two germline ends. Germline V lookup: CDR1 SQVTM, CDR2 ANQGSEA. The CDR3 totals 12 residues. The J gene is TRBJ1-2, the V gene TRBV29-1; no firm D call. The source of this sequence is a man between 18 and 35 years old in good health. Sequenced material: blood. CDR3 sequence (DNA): TGCAGCGTTGACACGGAGATCTATGGCTACACCTTC. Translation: CSVDTEIYGYTF.